The clone carrying this T cell receptor beta chain appeared a few times. This record comes from a study of blood T cell repertoires in COVID-19. Study in general: The origin of the acute and convalescent COVID-19 samples was the United States, Italy and Spain.

V gave up 7 bases and J gave up 6 bases; unmatched junction bases: 6. The CDR3 has 13 residues. Per germline, CDR1 SGHTA and CDR2 FQGNSA. Per the study methods: Estimates of nucleated cell counts were drawn from the amplification of reference gene primers. Measured with immunoSEQ multiplex PCR; TCRdb has only the in-frame clones, and not every one. D and trimming were read from the DNA, whereas the V and J calls and clone size are those reported in that table. The sample has 95,000 to 110,000 clones; 84% are singletons. The chain recombines TRBV7-2 with TRBJ2-1; TRBD1 agrees at 7 bases. This clonotype was obtained from a human donor in a cohort sampled during active COVID-19. Sequencing used peripheral blood. CDR3 sequence (DNA): TGTGCCAGCATGTCGCGACAGGGCAATGAGCAGTTCTTC. Translated: CASMSRQGNEQFF.